These T cell receptor beta chains were read from a single sample in a study of blood T cell repertoires in COVID-19. Clones were sequenced by immunoSEQ multiplex PCR, and TCRdb holds only the in-frame ones, with some missing. The sample consists of approximately 140,000 clones, roughly 80% of them appearing once. Sequenced input: peripheral blood. Source of these receptors: a human donor in a cohort sampled during active COVID-19. CDR3s include the opening cysteine and the closing phenylalanine or tryptophan. The D gene is left open where the match is weak. The size field is filled for only some rows; it gives once, few, many or a size class.

clone_size	v_call	d_call	j_call	cdr3_aa	cdr3_nt
.	TRBV28	.	TRBJ1-1	CASRIQQMNTEAFF	TGTGCCAGCAGGATACAACAGATGAACACTGAAGCTTTCTTT
.	TRBV4-1	.	TRBJ1-5	CASSQVGRGISNQPQHF	TGCGCCAGCAGCCAAGTCGGGAGGGGTATAAGCAATCAGCCCCAGCATTTT
.	TRBV28	.	TRBJ2-1	CASSPARWGVNEQFF	TGTGCCAGCAGTCCTGCTCGGTGGGGGGTCAATGAGCAGTTCTTC
many	TRBV6-5	TRBD1	TRBJ1-6	CASSYLGQGSSPLHF	TGTGCCAGCAGTTACCTGGGACAGGGAAGTTCACCCCTCCACTTT
.	TRBV11-2	.	TRBJ1-3	CASRVGGGNSGNTIYF	TGTGCCAGCAGGGTGGGCGGGGGAAACTCTGGAAACACCATATATTTT
.	TRBV3-1/TRBV3-2	.	TRBJ1-1	CASSQGGHTEAFF	TGTGCCAGCAGCCAAGGAGGGCACACTGAAGCTTTCTTT
.	TRBV11-3	.	TRBJ1-2	CASSLDTGHLYGYTF	TGTGCCAGCAGCTTAGACACGGGACACCTCTATGGCTACACCTTC
.	TRBV19	TRBD1	TRBJ2-4	CASRPTGGRLLAKNIQYF	TGTGCCAGTAGACCGACAGGGGGGCGACTTCTAGCCAAAAACATTCAGTACTTC
.	TRBV19	TRBD1	TRBJ2-2	CASSLRGQGKTGELFF	TGTGCCAGTAGCCTGAGGGGACAGGGGAAGACCGGGGAGCTGTTTTTT
.	TRBV28	.	TRBJ1-4	CASYLYWGMTNEKLFF	TGTGCCAGCTATCTCTATTGGGGCATGACTAATGAAAAACTGTTTTTT
.	TRBV19	TRBD2	TRBJ2-1	CASSIERGGSYNEQFF	TGTGCCAGTAGTATCGAGCGGGGGGGCTCCTACAATGAGCAGTTCTTC
few	TRBV19	.	TRBJ2-7	CASSARLVRTYEQYF	TGTGCCAGTAGTGCCCGACTGGTGAGGACCTACGAGCAGTACTTC
.	TRBV12-3/TRBV12-4	TRBD1	TRBJ1-5	CASNRDSDQPQHF	TGTGCCAGCAACCGGGACAGTGATCAGCCCCAGCATTTT
.	TRBV28	.	TRBJ1-1	CASSQGWTEAFF	TGTGCCAGCAGCCAGGGGTGGACTGAAGCTTTCTTT
.	TRBV7-2	.	TRBJ1-1	CASSLGQTNTEAFF	TGTGCCAGCAGCTTAGGACAGACAAACACTGAAGCTTTCTTT
.	TRBV14	TRBD1	TRBJ2-3	CASSQAVPGQVQYF	TGTGCCAGCAGCCAAGCCGTCCCGGGACAGGTGCAGTATTTT
.	TRBV7-9	.	TRBJ1-2	CASSQARDDYTF	TGTGCCAGCAGCCAAGCACGGGATGACTACACCTTC
.	TRBV4-3	TRBD2	TRBJ2-3	CASSQVIAGVTDTQYF	TGCGCCAGCAGCCAAGTGATAGCGGGGGTCACAGATACGCAGTATTTT
.	TRBV2	TRBD1	TRBJ2-7	CASIGQGAREQYF	TGTGCCAGCATCGGACAGGGGGCGCGGGAGCAGTACTTC
.	TRBV19	TRBD2	TRBJ2-2	CASSSTSGRTTIGELFF	TGTGCCAGTAGCTCCACTAGCGGGAGGACCACTATAGGGGAGCTGTTTTTT
once	TRBV11-2	.	TRBJ1-2	CASSPRGGDGYTF	TGTGCCAGCAGCCCCCGGGGGGGGGATGGCTACACCTTC
.	TRBV28	.	TRBJ2-7	CASSLSRGMYEQYF	TGTGCCAGCAGTTTATCCAGAGGTATGTACGAGCAGTACTTC
.	TRBV4-1	.	TRBJ1-2	CASSQDPSYGYTF	TGCGCCAGCAGCCAAGATCCATCCTATGGCTACACCTTC
.	TRBV14	.	TRBJ2-1	CASSQDWTHRNEQFF	TGTGCCAGCAGCCAAGATTGGACACATAGGAATGAGCAGTTCTTC
.	TRBV29-1	TRBD1	TRBJ1-1	CSVGQGSMNTEAFF	TGCAGCGTAGGACAGGGGAGCATGAACACTGAAGCTTTCTTT
many	TRBV5-6	.	TRBJ1-3	CASSLDPRGSGNTIYF	TGTGCCAGCAGCTTGGATCCCAGGGGTTCTGGAAACACCATATATTTT
once	TRBV9	TRBD2	TRBJ2-7	CASSPGTSGGAREQYF	TGTGCCAGCAGCCCCGGGACTAGCGGGGGGGCGCGAGAGCAGTACTTC
.	TRBV9	.	TRBJ1-2	CASSSGKSGYGYTF	TGTGCCAGCAGCTCCGGGAAGTCAGGCTATGGCTACACCTTC
.	TRBV4-3	.	TRBJ2-1	CASSPQGYWNEQFF	TGCGCCAGCAGCCCCCAGGGGTACTGGAATGAGCAGTTCTTC
.	TRBV19	.	TRBJ1-1	CASSLTGNTEAFF	TGTGCCAGTAGCCTGACAGGGAACACTGAAGCTTTCTTT
.	TRBV9	.	TRBJ2-5	CASSVALEPSTETQYF	TGTGCCAGCAGCGTAGCTCTGGAGCCTAGCACAGAGACCCAGTACTTC
.	TRBV28	TRBD2	TRBJ2-4	CASKKRGGYNIQYF	TGTGCCAGCAAAAAGCGGGGGGGATACAACATTCAGTACTTC
.	TRBV28	.	TRBJ1-2	CASSLFGGPYGYTF	TGTGCCAGCAGTTTGTTCGGCGGTCCCTATGGCTACACCTTC
.	TRBV6-5	.	TRBJ1-5	CASSYSAEVQPQHF	TGTGCCAGCAGTTACTCGGCGGAGGTCCAGCCCCAGCATTTT
.	TRBV10-1	.	TRBJ2-7	CASSPLQGDEQYF	TGCGCCAGCAGTCCTTTACAGGGTGACGAGCAGTACTTC
few	TRBV2	.	TRBJ2-7	CASREDLIFYEQYF	TGTGCCAGCAGGGAAGACCTAATATTCTACGAGCAGTACTTC
.	TRBV6-5	.	TRBJ1-6	CASSRGGRNSPLHF	TGTGCCAGCAGCCGGGGAGGGAGAAATTCACCCCTCCACTTT
.	TRBV4-2	.	TRBJ1-2	CASSQEREAPYGYTF	TGTGCCAGCAGCCAAGAACGCGAGGCTCCTTATGGCTACACCTTC
.	TRBV7-9	.	TRBJ1-6	CASSLGRGYNSPLHF	TGTGCCAGCAGCTTAGGGCGGGGCTATAATTCACCCCTCCACTTT
.	TRBV5-1	TRBD1	TRBJ2-7	CASSYQDRAHYEQYF	TGCGCCAGCAGCTACCAGGACAGGGCCCACTACGAGCAGTACTTC
.	TRBV9	.	TRBJ1-4	CASSAQGLNEKLFF	TGTGCCAGCAGCGCACAGGGCCTTAATGAAAAACTGTTTTTT
.	TRBV6-5	.	TRBJ2-2	CASSLNTGELFF	TGTGCCAGCAGCCTGAACACCGGGGAGCTGTTTTTT
.	TRBV5-1	.	TRBJ2-7	CASSLDTRMNEQYF	TGCGCCAGCAGCTTGGACACCAGGATGAACGAGCAGTACTTC
.	TRBV28	.	TRBJ1-2	CASLRQSLPYGYTF	TGTGCCAGCCTCCGACAGAGTTTACCCTATGGCTACACCTTC
.	TRBV4-3	.	TRBJ1-6	CASSQEVRRYNSPLHF	TGCGCCAGCAGCCAAGAAGTGAGGCGGTATAATTCACCCCTCCACTTT
.	TRBV4-3	TRBD1	TRBJ2-4	CASSSGTEDIQYF	TGCGCCAGCAGCTCCGGGACAGAAGACATTCAGTACTTC